This is a list of T cell receptor beta chains from one sample in a study of shared clonotypes between healthy human individuals. Only in-frame clones appear in the TCRdb table, and some are missing; sequencing was by immunoSEQ multiplex PCR. The repertoire holds around 1.1 million clones, with approximately 80% as singletons. The sequencing input was memory CD4+ T cells from PBMCs. The receptor set was obtained from a man between 18 and 35 years old in good health. Some clones in this sample may be carry-over from other donors' samples. CDR3s include the opening cysteine and the closing phenylalanine or tryptophan. D genes are given only for firm matches. Clone size is stated in some rows and not others, as once, few, many or a class when expanded.

TRBJ2-7,TRBV5-1,TRBD2,NA,CASTPLAGTAGDEQYF,TGCGCCAGCACCCCGCTAGCGGGAACCGCGGGCGACGAGCAGTACTTC
TRBJ2-2,TRBV7-3,NA,NA,CASSLGLGMANTGELFF,TGTGCCAGCAGCTTAGGTCTCGGGATGGCGAACACCGGGGAGCTGTTTTTT
TRBJ2-5,TRBV28,TRBD2,NA,CASSRRLAGGPRGETQYF,TGTGCCAGCAGTCGCCGACTAGCGGGAGGGCCTCGAGGAGAGACCCAGTACTTC
TRBJ2-3,TRBV7-9,NA,NA,CASSRRTTADTQYF,TGTGCCAGCAGCCGAAGGACGACCGCAGATACGCAGTATTTT
TRBJ2-5,TRBV6-1,TRBD1,NA,CASSGTGLQETQYF,TGTGCCAGCAGTGGGACAGGGCTCCAAGAGACCCAGTACTTC
TRBJ2-7,TRBV28,TRBD1,NA,CASSPPPTGGIYEQYF,TGTGCCAGCAGCCCCCCCCCGACAGGGGGCATCTACGAGCAGTACTTC
TRBJ2-1,TRBV28,TRBD2,few,CASSFGKGGRGNEQFF,TGTGCCAGCAGTTTTGGTAAAGGCGGGAGGGGTAATGAGCAGTTCTTC
TRBJ1-2,TRBV1,NA,few,CTRTLLLGYTF,TGCACCAGAACTCTTCTGTTGGGCTACACCTTC
TRBJ1-3,TRBV7-3,NA,NA,CASSLTPGTSGNTIYF,TGTGCCAGCAGCTTAACTCCCGGGACGTCTGGAAACACCATATATTTT
TRBJ2-3,TRBV20-1,NA,NA,CRGRDTQYF,TGCAGGGGGAGGGATACGCAGTATTTT
TRBJ1-1,TRBV7-9,NA,few,CASSLVLGNTEAFF,TGTGCCAGCAGCTTAGTTCTCGGGAACACTGAAGCTTTCTTT
TRBJ2-1,TRBV7-9,NA,NA,CASSLGLVDYNEQFF,TGTGCCAGCAGCTTAGGACTAGTAGATTACAATGAGCAGTTCTTC
TRBJ1-5,TRBV5-5,NA,NA,CASSPVYGSGQPQHF,TGTGCCAGCAGCCCCGTATATGGATCGGGACAGCCCCAGCATTTT
TRBJ2-1,TRBV2,NA,NA,CASLGPRNEQFF,TGTGCCAGCTTAGGACCCCGCAATGAGCAGTTCTTC
TRBJ1-3,TRBV7-9,NA,few,CASSLVVNTIYF,TGTGCCAGCAGCTTAGTCGTGAACACCATATATTTT
TRBJ1-5,TRBV7-7,NA,NA,CASSSDLGQPQHF,TGTGCCAGCAGCAGCGATTTGGGTCAGCCCCAGCATTTT
TRBJ2-1,TRBV7-9,NA,NA,CASSLHGGPVNEQFF,TGTGCCAGCAGCTTACACGGAGGGCCAGTGAATGAGCAGTTCTTC
TRBJ1-5,TRBV5-1,NA,few,CASSLQPNQPQHF,TGCGCCAGCAGCTTGCAGCCCAATCAGCCCCAGCATTTT
TRBJ2-5,TRBV6-5,NA,few,CASSYSGTPGETQYF,TGTGCCAGCAGTTACTCGGGGACCCCGGGAGAGACCCAGTACTTC
TRBJ2-1,TRBV5-4,NA,NA,CASSVRNEQFF,TGTGCCAGCAGCGTGCGCAATGAGCAGTTCTTC
TRBJ2-1,TRBV5-1,NA,NA,CASSFIVNRQRTYNEQFF,TGCGCCAGCAGCTTTATTGTGAACCGCCAGCGAACCTACAATGAGCAGTTCTTC
TRBJ2-7,TRBV4-3,NA,NA,CASSLRTGPYEQYF,TGCGCCAGCAGCCTCCGAACGGGTCCCTACGAGCAGTACTTC
TRBJ1-5,TRBV6-5,TRBD1,once,CASRGQGSNQPQHF,TGTGCCAGCAGAGGACAGGGTAGCAATCAGCCCCAGCATTTT
TRBJ2-1,TRBV4-3,TRBD1,NA,CASSQRDRSSYNEQFF,TGCGCCAGCAGCCAACGGGACAGGAGCTCCTACAATGAGCAGTTCTTC
TRBJ2-7,TRBV7-2,NA,NA,CASSWTGDEQYF,TGTGCCAGCAGCTGGACGGGTGACGAGCAGTACTTC
TRBJ1-1,TRBV18,TRBD1,few,CASSPPDRVATEAFF,TGTGCCAGCTCACCACCGGACAGGGTTGCCACTGAAGCTTTCTTT
TRBJ2-5,TRBV28,TRBD1,NA,CASSVTGTGQETQYF,TGTGCCAGCAGTGTAACCGGGACAGGGCAAGAGACCCAGTACTTC
TRBJ2-2,TRBV7-2,TRBD2,many,CASSLALAGGRNTGELFF,TGTGCCAGCAGCTTAGCGCTAGCGGGAGGCAGGAACACCGGGGAGCTGTTTTTT
TRBJ2-5,TRBV5-1,NA,NA,CASSLDSRETQYF,TGCGCCAGCAGCTTGGATTCCCGGGAGACCCAGTACTTC
TRBJ2-5,TRBV11-2,TRBD2,NA,CASSTDGTSGRVLYF,TGTGCCAGCAGCACAGACGGGACTAGCGGGAGGGTACTGTACTTC
TRBJ1-2,TRBV28,NA,NA,CASSPQTTPNYGYTF,TGTGCCAGCAGTCCCCAAACCACACCTAACTATGGCTACACCTTC
TRBJ2-1,TRBV6-6,NA,NA,CASRVLTGSYNEQFF,TGTGCCAGCAGGGTCCTGACAGGCTCATACAATGAGCAGTTCTTC
TRBJ1-1,TRBV27,NA,NA,CASSLRPNTEAFF,TGTGCCAGCAGTTTAAGGCCGAACACTGAAGCTTTCTTT
TRBJ1-1,TRBV7-8,NA,NA,CASSFQRGNTEAFF,TGTGCCAGCAGCTTTCAGCGGGGGAACACTGAAGCTTTCTTT
TRBJ2-2,TRBV7-9,NA,NA,CASSPTRDGELFF,TGTGCCAGCAGCCCGACTAGGGACGGGGAGCTGTTTTTT
TRBJ2-4,TRBV18,TRBD2,NA,CASSQTASGRNIQYF,TGTGCCAGCTCACAGACTGCTAGCGGGAGGAACATTCAGTACTTC
TRBJ2-7,TRBV30,TRBD2,once,CAWTQGGSYDEQYF,TGTGCCTGGACTCAGGGCGGGAGTTACGACGAGCAGTACTTC
TRBJ2-7,TRBV9,NA,NA,CASSVDPGQGPYEQYF,TGTGCCAGCAGCGTAGATCCCGGGCAGGGCCCCTACGAGCAGTACTTC
TRBJ1-1,TRBV6-5,TRBD1,NA,CASSSGQGTATVEAFF,TGTGCCAGCAGTTCGGGACAGGGTACCGCCACGGTCGAAGCTTTCTTT